This T cell receptor (beta chain) was sequenced for a study of cytomegalovirus exposure and HLA in healthy donors. V dropped 10 bases and J dropped 2 bases, with 31 bases sitting between them. From germline, CDR1 is SGHDT and CDR2 YYEEEE. This CDR3 region has 19 residues. Amplification used 60 Vbeta primers and 13 Jbeta primers. Repertoires were generated with immunoSEQ multiplex PCR, while TCRdb's copy carries only in-frame clones and drops some. The sample has just under 95,000 clones, over 75% seen once. The sample consisted of PBMCs. The J gene is TRBJ1-5, the V gene TRBV5-6, with D possibly matching TRBD1 (5 bases). The sequence was collected from a man over 45 in good health and CMV-seropositive. The CDR3 spells CADRTSRDGGSGRNQPQHF. The DNA for the CDR3 is TGTGCCGACCGAACGTCTCGGGACGGGGGGTCCGGGCGCAATCAGCCCCAGCATTTT.